The 27 T cell receptor beta chains listed next were all sequenced from one sample in a study of brain metastases from non-small cell lung cancer. Sequencing was performed with immunoSEQ multiplex PCR; in TCRdb, only in-frame clones are kept and a portion is missing. The sample holds over 2,000 clones; approximately 87% are singletons and the top ten take 6.6%. Sequencing was carried out using primary lung tumor tissue. These receptors originate from a donor at least 40 years old with non-small cell lung cancer.

This chain joins TRBV9 and TRBJ1-1; perhaps TRBD1 as D (5 bases). V lost 4 bases and J 6 bases, leaving 16 bases between the germline ends. Germline CDR1 is SGDLS and CDR2 is YYNGEE. The CDR3 has 14 residues. CDR3 region: CASSTHLGGAEAFF. The CDR3 bases are TGTGCCAGCAGCACTCACCTGGGGGGGGCTGAAGCTTTCTTT.

This chain connects TRBV12-3 or TRBV12-4 to TRBJ1-1; D is uncertain. V was trimmed by 0 bases and J by 6 bases, leaving 8 bases between them. CDR3 length: 13 amino acids. CDR3 in amino acids: CASSLAIVAEAFF. CDR3 in DNA: TGTGCCAGCAGTTTAGCGATAGTGGCTGAAGCTTTCTTT.

For this clone: Distinct nucleotide sequences in the sample also encode this CDR3. The chain combines TRBV15 with TRBJ1-2, with D perhaps matching TRBD1 (6 bases). CDR3 length: 13 residues. Per germline, CDR1 LNHNV and CDR2 YYDKDF (reference sequence). Trimming removed 6 bases from V and 3 bases from J, with 11 bases in between. The chain's CDR3 is CATRDQGYYGYTF. The DNA for the CDR3 is TGTGCCACCAGGGACCAGGGGTACTATGGCTACACCTTC.

The V and J genes are TRBV6-5 and TRBJ2-7; D might be TRBD1 (6 bases). There are 15 residues in the CDR3. Trimming took off 3 bases at V and 3 bases at J, with 15 bases between the two ends. Germline V lookup: CDR1 MNHEY, CDR2 SVGAGI. CDR3 in amino acids: CASSYRLTGLYEQYF. CDR3 sequence (DNA): TGTGCCAGCAGTTATCGCTTGACAGGACTCTACGAGCAGTACTTC.

V usage is TRBV5-3 and J usage is TRBJ2-7, with D uncertain. TRBV5-3 is an open reading frame whose function is uncertain. Trimming took 4 bases from V and 3 from J, leaving 20 bases between them. There are 16 residues in the CDR3. CDR3 in amino acids: CARSGMNGPLVYEQYF. DNA for the CDR3: TGTGCCAGAAGCGGAATGAACGGGCCCTTAGTCTACGAGCAGTACTTC.

The chain is built from TRBV15 and TRBJ1-3; no definite D call. The CDR3 spans 16 residues. Germline V gives CDR1 LNHNV, CDR2 YYDKDF (reference sequence). V lost 0 bases and J 2 bases, leaving 11 bases between the germline ends. CDR3 DNA sequence: TGTGCCACCAGCAGAGATTTGGGGAGGGCTGGAAACACCATATATTTT. Its protein product is CATSRDLGRAGNTIYF.

A word on this clone: Compared with germline, one end of the junction differs, possibly owing to a read error. The gene calls are TRBV2 and TRBJ2-5, with 13 bases lining up with TRBD2. This CDR3 region has 14 residues. Germline loops: CDR1 SNHLY, CDR2 FYNNEI. The CDR3 protein is CASSVMTSGGRSNF. The CDR3 DNA follows: TGTGCCAGCAGTGTGATGACTAGCGGGGGGCGTTCAAACTTC.

Relative to its sample, this clone is large (0.1 to 1%). Within the sample, other DNA sequences also encode this same CDR3. The chain employs TRBV27 and TRBJ2-1, with TRBD2 identical over 13 bases. The V gene end was trimmed by 3 bases and the J gene end by 8 bases; junction bases not matched to a gene: 7. Germline CDR1 and CDR2: MNHEY and SMNVEV (reference sequence). The CDR3 runs to 16 residues. DNA for the CDR3: TGTGCCAGCAGTTTCGTCGGACTAGCGGGAGCTGATGAGCAGTTCTTC. The encoded protein is CASSFVGLAGADEQFF.

The chain uses TRBV29-1 and TRBJ1-2, with TRBD1 as a possible D gene (5 bases). Germline V gene data show CDR1 as SQVTM and CDR2 as ANQGSEA. The CDR3 is made up of 14 amino acids. The V gene lost 6 bases and the J gene lost 2 bases, with 16 bases spanning the gap. In DNA form, the CDR3 reads TGCAGCGTAGTCGGGGGGTTCCTCAACTATGGCTACACCTTC. It specifies CSVVGGFLNYGYTF.

In the case of this clone: At one end the junction does not follow the germline gene, possibly because of a read error. The chain's CDR3 is CAISRQENRPQHF. CDR3 nucleotide sequence: TGTGCCATCAGTCGACAAGAGAATCGGCCCCAGCATTTT. The V and J genes are TRBV10-3 and TRBJ1-5, with D hard to call. The germline V gene encodes CDR1 ENHRY and CDR2 SYGVKD. This CDR3 spans 13 amino acids.

The chain uses TRBV13 and TRBJ1-2; D unresolved. The CDR3 covers 13 residues. V dropped 6 bases and J dropped 0 bases, with 8 bases sitting between them. The germline V gene encodes CDR1 PRHDT and CDR2 FYEKMQ (reference sequence). CDR3 sequence: CASSDGANYGYTF. The DNA for the CDR3 is TGTGCCAGCAGTGACGGAGCTAACTATGGCTACACCTTC.

This chain joins TRBV27 and TRBJ2-1; 11 bases line up with TRBD2. This CDR3 spans 14 amino acids. The germline gives CDR1 MNHEY, CDR2 SMNVEV (reference sequence). Trimming at V came to 6 bases and at J to 7 bases, leaving 5 bases not matched to a gene. The CDR3 is CASRGSGRENEQFF. Written as DNA, the CDR3 is TGTGCCAGCAGGGGTAGCGGGAGGGAGAATGAGCAGTTCTTC.

As DNA, the CDR3 is TGTGCTAGTGGTACGGGACAAGATAATGAAAAACTGTTTTTT. Its protein product is CASGTGQDNEKLFF. The chain has TRBV12-5 and TRBJ1-4; perhaps TRBD1 as D (6 bases). The CDR3 extends over 14 amino acids. Per the germline V gene, CDR1 is LGHNT and CDR2 is FRNRAP. Trimming removed 5 bases from V and 4 bases from J, with 11 bases in between.

The chain is built from TRBV9 and TRBJ1-2; 7 bases are shared with TRBD1. The trim removed 0 bases at V and 2 bases at J, leaving 10 bases unmatched. CDR3 size: 17 residues. CDR1 SGDLS and CDR2 YYNGEE come from the germline V gene. The CDR3 nucleotides are TGTGCCAGCAGCGTAGATCCCTCAGGACAGGAGAACTATGGCTACACCTTC. It encodes CASSVDPSGQENYGYTF.

This clone was observed once. The chain carries TRBV12-3 or TRBV12-4 and TRBJ2-3; D unclear. The CDR3 has 13 amino acids. V was trimmed by 1 base and J by 8 bases, leaving 10 bases between them. The CDR3 nucleotides are TGTGCCAGCAGTTTAGGGTTGAAGGGTACGCAGTATTTT. Protein sequence: CASSLGLKGTQYF.

J is TRBJ2-5 and V is TRBV14; no firm D call. The V end was cut by 3 bases, the J end by 1 base, with 12 bases between. CDR1 is SGHDN and CDR2 is FVKESK in the germline V gene. CDR3 length: 15 residues. This chain's CDR3 is CASSQGTTTQETQYF. Written as DNA, the CDR3 is TGTGCCAGCAGCCAGGGAACAACCACCCAAGAGACCCAGTACTTC. The full variable domain, rest sourced from reference TRBV14 and TRBJ2-5, is EAGVTQFPSHSVIEKGQTVTLRCDPISGHDNLYWYRRVMGKEIKFLLHFVKESKQDESGMPNNRFLAERTGGTYSTLKVQPAELEDSGVYFCASSQGTTTQETQYFGPGTRLLVL.

This chain joins TRBV27 and TRBJ1-5; no definite D call. Germline V gives CDR1 MNHEY, CDR2 SMNVEV (reference sequence). This CDR3 is 14 amino acids long. With 4 bases removed from V and 1 base from J, the gap between germline ends came to 8 bases. The CDR3 sequence: CASSSGTSNQPQHF. The CDR3 region has the DNA TGTGCCAGCAGTTCAGGAACCAGCAATCAGCCCCAGCATTTT.

The chain recombines TRBV6-2 or TRBV6-3 with TRBJ1-1, with no clear D. CDR3 length: 13 amino acids. Germline CDR1 reads MNHEY; CDR2 reads SVGEGT. The ends were cut back, 2 bases at V and 4 bases at J, with 8 bases in the middle. The CDR3 coding sequence is TGTGCCAGCAGTTACGCCGGGCTCACTGAAGCTTTCTTT. Protein product: CASSYAGLTEAFF.

The chain links TRBV10-3 to TRBJ1-1, with D possibly matching TRBD1 (6 bases). There are 14 residues in the CDR3. The V gene lost 5 bases and the J gene lost 0 bases, with 10 bases spanning the gap. CDR1 is ENHRY, CDR2 SYGVKD, per germline. The DNA of the CDR3 is TGTGCCATCAGTCGGACAGCCATGAACACTGAAGCTTTCTTT. Protein product: CAISRTAMNTEAFF.

The CDR3 DNA is TGTGCCAGCAGCGCCCGTCTCGGCGAGCAGTACTTC. Protein product: CASSARLGEQYF. The chain joins TRBV7-9 to TRBJ2-7; no definite D call. The V end was cut by 5 bases, the J end by 6 bases, with 11 bases between. This CDR3 is 12 amino acids long. Germline V gene sequence: CDR1 SEHNR, CDR2 FQNEAQ (reference sequence).

The rearrangement links TRBV19 to TRBJ2-5; 15 bases are shared with TRBD2. Germline V gene sequence: CDR1 LNHDA, CDR2 SQIVND (reference sequence). J gave up 5 bases and V 6 bases, and 7 bases lay outside the gene matches. This CDR3 spans 16 amino acids. This chain's CDR3 is CASRSPGLAGGETQYF. CDR3 sequence (DNA): TGTGCCAGTAGGTCACCCGGACTAGCGGGAGGGGAGACCCAGTACTTC.

CDR3: CASSLYNEQFF. CDR3 in DNA: TGTGCCAGCAGCCTTTACAATGAGCAGTTCTTC. The V and J genes are TRBV12-3 or TRBV12-4 and TRBJ2-1; D call uncertain. V was shortened by 6 bases and J by 4 bases, with 4 bases between the two germline ends. The CDR3 is 11 amino acids.

The chain combines TRBV7-2 with TRBJ2-3, with TRBD1 matching over 7 bases. Losses at the gene ends were 4 bases for V and 1 base for J; bases not matched to a gene: 8. CDR1 and CDR2 (germline): SGHTA, FQGNSA. The CDR3 has 16 amino acids. CDR3 protein: CASSSRTGGGTDTQYF. The CDR3, as DNA: TGTGCCAGCAGCTCCCGGACAGGAGGAGGCACAGATACGCAGTATTTT.

This sequence joins TRBV12-3 or TRBV12-4 and TRBJ2-2, with D possibly being TRBD2 (6 bases). This CDR3 has 13 residues. V lost 3 bases and J 6 bases, leaving 8 bases between the germline ends. The CDR3 is CASSFGGPGELFF. For the CDR3, the DNA is TGTGCCAGCAGTTTCGGGGGTCCCGGGGAGCTGTTTTTT.

The chain links TRBV7-2 to TRBJ1-2; weak D call: TRBD1 (6 bases). CDR1 and CDR2 from the germline V gene are SGHTA and FQGNSA. The CDR3 runs to 18 residues. Trimming stripped 1 base from V and 3 bases from J, with 21 bases between. CDR3 DNA: TGTGCCAGCAGCTTAGGGGACATCCTCCTCTCCATCCACTATGGCTACACCTTC. Translating it yields CASSLGDILLSIHYGYTF.

The chain links TRBV2 to TRBJ1-1; possible D gene TRBD1, 5 bases. The CDR3 length is 15 residues. Trimming removed 5 bases at V and 1 base at J, with 14 bases between. The V gene's germline CDR1 is SNHLY and CDR2 FYNNEI. CDR3 region: CASSRGMTENTEAFF. CDR3 bases: TGTGCCAGCAGTCGGGGGATGACAGAGAACACTGAAGCTTTCTTT.

Worth noting for this clone: Other DNA sequences in this specimen translate into the identical CDR3. The chain employs TRBV2 and TRBJ2-7; weak D call: TRBD2 (6 bases). Germline V gene sequence: CDR1 SNHLY, CDR2 FYNNEI. This CDR3 is 14 amino acids long. V was pared by 8 bases and J by 1 base, with 15 bases between. The CDR3 is CASETGTSSYEQYF. Written as DNA, the CDR3 is TGTGCCAGCGAAACCGGGACTTCATCCTACGAGCAGTACTTC.